This entry features one TCR beta chain sequence. What it binds is not known. The CDR3 is 13 residues long. Trimming removed 6 bases from V and 6 bases from J, with 13 bases in between. This sample stems from a study of T cell responses to AZD1222 COVID-19 vaccine. Findings and caveats of the study: Among the donors, most were white British and more were female, and clonal diversity was possibly underestimated.

Method: immunoSEQ multiplex PCR; TCRdb's copy keeps in-frame clones and lacks some. The data contain about 180,000 clones, 85% to 90% of them singletons. This chain joins TRBV12-3 or TRBV12-4 and TRBJ2-3, with D unresolved. The specimen comprised peripheral blood, sampled on day 0 of AZD1222 vaccination. The TCR comes from an adult in good health. The CDR3 nucleotides read TGTGCCAGCAGCCGCGTTGGGCCGGATACGCAGTATTTT. The encoded protein is CASSRVGPDTQYF.